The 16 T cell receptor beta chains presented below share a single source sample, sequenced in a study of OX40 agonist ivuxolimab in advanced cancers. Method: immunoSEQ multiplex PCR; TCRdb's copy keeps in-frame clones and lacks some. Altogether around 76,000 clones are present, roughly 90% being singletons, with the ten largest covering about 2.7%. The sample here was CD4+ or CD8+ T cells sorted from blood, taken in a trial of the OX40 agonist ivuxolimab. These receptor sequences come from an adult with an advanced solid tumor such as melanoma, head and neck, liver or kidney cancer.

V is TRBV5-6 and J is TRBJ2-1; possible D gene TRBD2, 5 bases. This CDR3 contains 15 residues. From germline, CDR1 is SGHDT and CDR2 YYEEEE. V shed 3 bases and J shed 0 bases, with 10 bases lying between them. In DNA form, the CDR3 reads TGTGCCAGCAGCTGGACTGGAAGCTCCTACAATGAGCAGTTCTTC. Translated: CASSWTGSSYNEQFF. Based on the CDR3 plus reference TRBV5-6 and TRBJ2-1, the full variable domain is DAGVTQSPTHLIKTRGQQVTLRCSPKSGHDTVSWYQQALGQGPQFIFQYYEEEERQRGNFPDRFSGHQFPNYSSELNVNALLLGDSALYLCASSWTGSSYNEQFFGPGTRLTVL.

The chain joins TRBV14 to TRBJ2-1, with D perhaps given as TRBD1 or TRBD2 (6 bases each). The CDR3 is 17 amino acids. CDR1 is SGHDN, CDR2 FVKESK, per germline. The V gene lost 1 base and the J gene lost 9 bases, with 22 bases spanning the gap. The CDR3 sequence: CASSQVGGSPSGGEQFF. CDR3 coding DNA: TGTGCCAGCAGCCAAGTGGGGGGCTCACCAAGTGGTGGTGAGCAGTTCTTC.

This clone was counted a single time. Here the CDR3 reads CASQGYGELFF. The CDR3 region has the DNA TGTGCCAGCCAGGGGTACGGGGAGCTGTTTTTT. The gene calls are TRBV11-2 and TRBJ2-2, with D possibly matching TRBD1 (6 bases). V dropped 8 bases and J dropped 7 bases, with 8 bases sitting between them. CDR1 is SGHAT, CDR2 FQNNGV, per germline. This CDR3 spans 11 amino acids.

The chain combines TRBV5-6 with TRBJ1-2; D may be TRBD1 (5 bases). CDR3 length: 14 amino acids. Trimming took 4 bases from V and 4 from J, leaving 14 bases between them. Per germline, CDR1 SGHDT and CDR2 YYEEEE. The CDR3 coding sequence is TGTGCCAGCAGCCAAACCGGGACTGCCTATGGCTACACCTTC. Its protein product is CASSQTGTAYGYTF.

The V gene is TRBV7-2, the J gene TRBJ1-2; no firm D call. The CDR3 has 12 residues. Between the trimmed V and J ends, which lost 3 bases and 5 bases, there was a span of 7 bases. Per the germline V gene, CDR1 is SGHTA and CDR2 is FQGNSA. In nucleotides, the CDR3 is TGTGCCAGCAGCTTTACTGGTTATGGCTACACCTTC. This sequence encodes CASSFTGYGYTF.

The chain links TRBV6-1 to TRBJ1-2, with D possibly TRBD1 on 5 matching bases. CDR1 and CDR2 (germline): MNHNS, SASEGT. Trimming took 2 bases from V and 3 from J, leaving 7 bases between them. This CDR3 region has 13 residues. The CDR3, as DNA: TGTGCCAGCAGTGAAAGGGGTGACTATGGCTACACCTTC. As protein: CASSERGDYGYTF.

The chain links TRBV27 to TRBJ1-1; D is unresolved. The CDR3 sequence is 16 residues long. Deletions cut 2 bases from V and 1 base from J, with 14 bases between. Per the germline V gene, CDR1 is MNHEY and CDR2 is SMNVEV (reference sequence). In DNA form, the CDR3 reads TGTGCCAGCAGTTTAGAGTCGCCACAGCAGAACACTGAAGCTTTCTTT. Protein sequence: CASSLESPQQNTEAFF.

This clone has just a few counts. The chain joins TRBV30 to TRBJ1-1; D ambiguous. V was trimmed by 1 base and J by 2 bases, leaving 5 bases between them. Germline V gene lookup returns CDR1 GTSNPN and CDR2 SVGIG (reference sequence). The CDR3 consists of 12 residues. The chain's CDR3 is CAWSAANTEAFF. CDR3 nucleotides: TGTGCCTGGAGTGCGGCCAACACTGAAGCTTTCTTT.

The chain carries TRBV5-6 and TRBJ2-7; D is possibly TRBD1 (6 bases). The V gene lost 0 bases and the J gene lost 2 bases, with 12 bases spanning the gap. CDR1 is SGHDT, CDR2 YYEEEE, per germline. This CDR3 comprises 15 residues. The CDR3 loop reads CASSLAPTGPYEQYF. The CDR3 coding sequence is TGTGCCAGCAGCTTGGCCCCAACAGGGCCCTACGAGCAGTACTTC. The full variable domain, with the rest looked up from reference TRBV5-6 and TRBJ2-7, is DAGVTQSPTHLIKTRGQQVTLRCSPKSGHDTVSWYQQALGQGPQFIFQYYEEEERQRGNFPDRFSGHQFPNYSSELNVNALLLGDSALYLCASSLAPTGPYEQYFGPGTRLTVT.

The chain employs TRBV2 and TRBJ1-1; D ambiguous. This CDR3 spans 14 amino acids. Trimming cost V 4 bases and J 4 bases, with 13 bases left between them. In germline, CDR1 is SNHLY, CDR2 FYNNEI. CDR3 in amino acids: CASSGGRVFTEAFF. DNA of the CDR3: TGTGCCAGCAGTGGAGGGAGGGTCTTCACTGAAGCTTTCTTT.

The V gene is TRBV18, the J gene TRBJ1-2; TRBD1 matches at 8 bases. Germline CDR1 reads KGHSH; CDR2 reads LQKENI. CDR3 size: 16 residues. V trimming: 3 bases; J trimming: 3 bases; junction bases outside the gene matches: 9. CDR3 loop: CASSPATGDFDYGYTF. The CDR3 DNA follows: TGTGCCAGCTCACCGGCGACAGGGGATTTTGACTATGGCTACACCTTC.

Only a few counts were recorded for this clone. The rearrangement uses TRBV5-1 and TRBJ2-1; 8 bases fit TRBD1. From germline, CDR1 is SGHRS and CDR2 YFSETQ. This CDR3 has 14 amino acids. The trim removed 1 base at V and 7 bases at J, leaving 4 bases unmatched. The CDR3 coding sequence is TGCGCCAGCAGCTTGAGACAGGGGCGGAATGAGCAGTTCTTC. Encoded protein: CASSLRQGRNEQFF.

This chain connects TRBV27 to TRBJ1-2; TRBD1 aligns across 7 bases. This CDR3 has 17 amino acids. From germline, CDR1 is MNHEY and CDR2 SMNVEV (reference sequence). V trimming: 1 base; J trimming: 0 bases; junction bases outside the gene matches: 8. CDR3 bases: TGTGCCAGCAGTTTATTCAGGGGGGCTTCAGCTAACTATGGCTACACCTTC. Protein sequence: CASSLFRGASANYGYTF.

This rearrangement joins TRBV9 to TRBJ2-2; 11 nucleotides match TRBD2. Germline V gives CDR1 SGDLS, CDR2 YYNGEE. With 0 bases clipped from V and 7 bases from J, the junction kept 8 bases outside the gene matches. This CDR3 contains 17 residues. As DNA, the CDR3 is TGTGCCAGCAGCGTAGAACTTAGCGGGGGGGCTGGCGGGGAGCTGTTTTTT. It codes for CASSVELSGGAGGELFF. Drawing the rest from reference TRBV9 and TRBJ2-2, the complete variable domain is DSGVTQTPKHLITATGQRVTLRCSPRSGDLSVYWYQQSLDQGLQFLIQYYNGEERAKGNILERFSAQQFPDLHSELNLSSLELGDSALYFCASSVELSGGAGGELFFGEGSRLTVL.

CDR3 sequence (DNA): TGTGCCAGCAGTTTAGGTTCCGGGGAGCTGTTTTTT. It codes for CASSLGSGELFF. This rearrangement joins TRBV6-5 to TRBJ2-2; D call uncertain. Trimming took off 4 bases at V and 6 bases at J, with 6 bases between the two ends. This CDR3 comprises 12 residues. Germline V gene data show CDR1 as MNHEY and CDR2 as SVGAGI.

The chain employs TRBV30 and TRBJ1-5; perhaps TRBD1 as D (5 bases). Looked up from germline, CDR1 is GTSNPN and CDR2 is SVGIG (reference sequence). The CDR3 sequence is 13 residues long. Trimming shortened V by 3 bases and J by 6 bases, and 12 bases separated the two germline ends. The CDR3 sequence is CAWSPGGRQPQHF. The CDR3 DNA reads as TGTGCCTGGAGCCCCGGGGGACGTCAGCCCCAGCATTTT.